The TCR beta chain described here comes from a study of blood T cell repertoires in COVID-19. In the study overall: Samples came from the United States, Italy and Spain, spanning acute and convalescent COVID-19. The analysed material was cDNA or gDNA that came from T cells, B-cell-depleted T cells, or PBMCs.

Germline-derived CDR1 and CDR2 are MNHEY and SVGAGI. The CDR3 is 15 residues long. The germline V and J ends were trimmed by 2 bases and 8 bases, with 13 bases remaining between them. As handled by the study authors: Estimation of nucleated cell counts relied on the amplification of reference gene primers. Only in-frame clones appear in the TCRdb table, and some are missing; sequencing was by immunoSEQ multiplex PCR. V and J calls plus clone size are reproduced from that table; the DNA served to infer D and trimming. The data hold 200,000 to 250,000 clones, with 86% observed a single time. The TCR sequence derives from a woman aged 50 to 60 with acute or convalescent COVID-19. Sequencing was carried out using peripheral blood. This chain joins TRBV6-5 and TRBJ1-6; D may be TRBD1 (5 bases). CDR3 in amino acids: CASSYDQGADSPLHF. In DNA, the CDR3 is TGTGCCAGCAGTTACGATCAAGGGGCGGATTCACCCCTCCACTTT.